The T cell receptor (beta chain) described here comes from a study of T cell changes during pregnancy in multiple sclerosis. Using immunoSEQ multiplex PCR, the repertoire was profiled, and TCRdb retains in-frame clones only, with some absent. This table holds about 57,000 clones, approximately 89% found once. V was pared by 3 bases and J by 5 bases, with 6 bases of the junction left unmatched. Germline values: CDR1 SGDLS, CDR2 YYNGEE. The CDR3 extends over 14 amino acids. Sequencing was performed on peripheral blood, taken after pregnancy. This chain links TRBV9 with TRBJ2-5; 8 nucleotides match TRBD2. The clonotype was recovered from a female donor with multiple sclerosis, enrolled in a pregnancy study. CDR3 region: CASSAGGAGETQYF. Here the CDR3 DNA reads TGTGCCAGCAGCGCCGGGGGGGCCGGGGAGACCCAGTACTTC.